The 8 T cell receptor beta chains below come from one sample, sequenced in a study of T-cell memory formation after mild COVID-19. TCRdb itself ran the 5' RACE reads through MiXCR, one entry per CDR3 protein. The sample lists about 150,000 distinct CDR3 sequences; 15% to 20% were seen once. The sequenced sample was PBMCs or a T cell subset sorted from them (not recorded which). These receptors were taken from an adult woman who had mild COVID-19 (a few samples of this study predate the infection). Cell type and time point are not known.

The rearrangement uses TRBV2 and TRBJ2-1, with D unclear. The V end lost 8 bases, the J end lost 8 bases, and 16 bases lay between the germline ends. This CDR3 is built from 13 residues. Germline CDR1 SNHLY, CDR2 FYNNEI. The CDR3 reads CASSLDGVDEQFF. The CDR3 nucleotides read TGTGCCAGCTCCCTTGACGGAGTGGATGAGCAGTTCTTC.

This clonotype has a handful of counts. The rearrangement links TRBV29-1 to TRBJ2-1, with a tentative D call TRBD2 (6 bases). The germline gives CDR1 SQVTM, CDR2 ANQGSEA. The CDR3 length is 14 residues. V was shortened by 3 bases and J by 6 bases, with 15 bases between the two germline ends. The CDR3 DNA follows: TGCAGCGTTGATGAGCGGGCGCTTGGCAATGAGCAGTTCTTC. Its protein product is CSVDERALGNEQFF.

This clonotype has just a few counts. CDR3 coding DNA: TGTGCCAGCAGTCCGTATTGGCGGGACACCACAGATACGCAGTATTTT. Translating gives CASSPYWRDTTDTQYF. The chain is built from TRBV3-1 and TRBJ2-3; D assignment may be TRBD1 or TRBD2 (6 bases each). The V gene lost 6 bases and the J gene lost 2 bases, with 18 bases spanning the gap. This CDR3 region has 16 residues. CDR1 LGHDT and CDR2 YNNKEL come from the germline V gene (reference sequence).

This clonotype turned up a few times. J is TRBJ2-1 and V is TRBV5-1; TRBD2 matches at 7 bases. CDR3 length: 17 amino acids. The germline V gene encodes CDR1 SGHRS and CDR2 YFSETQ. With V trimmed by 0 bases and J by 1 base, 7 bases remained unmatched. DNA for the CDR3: TGCGCCAGCAGCTTGGTCCCCGTCGGGGGGTCCTACAATGAGCAGTTCTTC. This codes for CASSLVPVGGSYNEQFF.

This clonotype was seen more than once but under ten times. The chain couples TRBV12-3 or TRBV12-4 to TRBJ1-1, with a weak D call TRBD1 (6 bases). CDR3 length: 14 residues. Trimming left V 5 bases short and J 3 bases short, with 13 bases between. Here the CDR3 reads CASSGRGVYTEAFF. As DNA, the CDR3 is TGTGCCAGCAGTGGCAGGGGAGTATACACTGAAGCTTTCTTT.

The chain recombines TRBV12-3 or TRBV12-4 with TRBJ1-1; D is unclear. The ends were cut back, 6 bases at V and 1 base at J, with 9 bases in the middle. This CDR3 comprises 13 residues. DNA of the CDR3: TGTGCCAGCAGGACTACAGAGAACACTGAAGCTTTCTTT. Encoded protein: CASRTTENTEAFF.

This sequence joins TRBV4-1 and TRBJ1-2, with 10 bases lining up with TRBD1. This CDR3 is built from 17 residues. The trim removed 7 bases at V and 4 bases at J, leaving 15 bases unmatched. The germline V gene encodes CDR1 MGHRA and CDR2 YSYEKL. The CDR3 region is CASNPAPGQGLLYGYTF. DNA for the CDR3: TGCGCCAGCAACCCTGCCCCGGGACAGGGGCTCCTCTATGGCTACACCTTC.

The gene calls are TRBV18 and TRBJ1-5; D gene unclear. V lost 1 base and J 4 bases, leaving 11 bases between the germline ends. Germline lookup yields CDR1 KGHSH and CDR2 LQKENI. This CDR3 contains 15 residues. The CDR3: CASSPRFPGNQPQHF. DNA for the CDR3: TGTGCCAGCTCACCACGGTTCCCAGGAAATCAGCCCCAGCATTTT.